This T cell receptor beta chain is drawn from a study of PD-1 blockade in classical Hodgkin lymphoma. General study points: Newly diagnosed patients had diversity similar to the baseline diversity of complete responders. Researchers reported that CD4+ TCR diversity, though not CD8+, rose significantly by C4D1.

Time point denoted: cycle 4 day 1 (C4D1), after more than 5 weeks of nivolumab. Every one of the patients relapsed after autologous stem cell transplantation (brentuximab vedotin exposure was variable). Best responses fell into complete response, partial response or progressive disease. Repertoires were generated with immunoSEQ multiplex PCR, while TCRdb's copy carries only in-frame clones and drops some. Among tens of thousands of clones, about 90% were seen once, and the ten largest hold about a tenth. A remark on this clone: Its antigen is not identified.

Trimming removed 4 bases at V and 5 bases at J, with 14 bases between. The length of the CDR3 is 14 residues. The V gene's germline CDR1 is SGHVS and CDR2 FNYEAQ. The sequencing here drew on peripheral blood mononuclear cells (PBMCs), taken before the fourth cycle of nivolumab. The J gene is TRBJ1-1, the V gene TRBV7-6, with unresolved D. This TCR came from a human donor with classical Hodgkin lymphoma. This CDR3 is CASSSNLQLTEAFF. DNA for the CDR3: TGTGCCAGCAGCTCTAACCTACAGCTAACTGAAGCTTTCTTT. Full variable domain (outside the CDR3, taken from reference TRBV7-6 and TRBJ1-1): GAGVSQSPRYKVTKRGQDVALRCDPISGHVSLYWYRQALGQGPEFLTYFNYEAQQDKSGLPNDRFSAERPEGSISTLTIQRTEQRDSAMYRCASSSNLQLTEAFFGQGTRLTVV.